Below are 21 T cell receptor beta chains sequenced from a single sample in a study of human T cells and chemical hapten exposure. MiXCR was run by TCRdb on the RACE reads, yielding one entry per CDR3 protein. The data show tens of thousands of distinct CDR3 sequences, with about 6.6% seen just once and about 1.5% held by the top ten. As to time point: patch test 2, 6 weeks after DPC sensitization. Treatment of the sample: therapeutic diphenylcyclopropenone sensitization with weekly scalp DPC. The sample consisted of whole blood, taken in connection with sensitization to the hapten diphenylcyclopropenone (DPC). The receptor source for this set is a young woman with alopecia areata. Some clones in this sample may be carry-over from other donors' samples.

This clonotype was seen at least ten times. The V gene is TRBV7-2, the J gene TRBJ1-1; maybe TRBD1 (6 bases). Germline V gene lookup returns CDR1 SGHTA and CDR2 FQGNSA. CDR3 length equals 17 residues. The V end was cut by 1 base, the J end by 1 base, with 16 bases between. CDR3 sequence: CASSLDGQYTSNTEAFF. In DNA, the CDR3 is TGTGCCAGCAGCTTAGACGGACAGTACACGTCGAACACTGAAGCTTTCTTT.

The sample holds a few counts of this clonotype. The CDR3 DNA sequence: TGTGCCAGCAGCTTGGATGGGGCGTTCGGGCAGTTCTTC. Translation gives CASSLDGAFGQFF. This chain links TRBV5-4 with TRBJ2-1, with a possible D match to TRBD1 (5 bases). Trimming took off 0 bases at V and 12 bases at J, with 13 bases between the two ends. Germline CDR1 SGHNT, CDR2 YYREEE (reference sequence). The CDR3 totals 13 residues.

This clonotype has only a few counts. The J gene is TRBJ2-3, the V gene TRBV11-2; the match to TRBD1 covers 7 bases. The CDR3 runs to 12 residues. The V segment lost 5 bases and the J segment 11 bases; nucleotides outside the gene matches: 7. Germline-derived CDR1 and CDR2 are SGHAT and FQNNGV. The CDR3 here is CASSRLQGMQYF. The CDR3 DNA reads TGTGCCAGCAGCCGACTACAGGGGATGCAGTATTTT.

The J gene is TRBJ2-1, the V gene TRBV12-3 or TRBV12-4, with 8 bases matching TRBD2. Unmatched junction bases numbered 7, after V lost 6 bases and J lost 9 bases. The CDR3 is 13 residues long. The CDR3 DNA follows: TGTGCCAGCAGCTTAAGCGGGAGCTTTGAGCAGTTCTTC. As protein: CASSLSGSFEQFF.

V usage is TRBV20-1 and J usage is TRBJ2-3; tentative D call: TRBD1 (5 bases). V was clipped by 6 bases and J by 6 bases, with 13 bases between them. CDR3 length equals 12 residues. Germline V lookup: CDR1 DFQATT, CDR2 SNEGSKA (reference sequence). The CDR3 region is CSAEQDDDTQYF. CDR3 nucleotide sequence: TGCAGTGCCGAACAGGATGATGATACGCAGTATTTT.

This clonotype was seen at least ten times. The V gene is TRBV5-8, the J gene TRBJ2-2, with a possible D match to TRBD2 (5 bases). The CDR3 spans 12 residues. Per the germline V gene, CDR1 is SGHTS and CDR2 is YDEGEE. Between the trimmed V and J ends, which lost 4 bases and 5 bases, there was a span of 6 bases. CDR3 protein: CASSGGTGELFF. CDR3 in DNA: TGTGCCAGCAGCGGCGGGACCGGGGAGCTGTTTTTT.

J is TRBJ2-1 and V is TRBV30, with 8 bases identical to TRBD2. Germline V gene data show CDR1 as GTSNPN and CDR2 as SVGIG (reference sequence). The CDR3 has 14 residues. Losses at the gene ends were 7 bases for V and 0 bases for J; bases not matched to a gene: 5. DNA of the CDR3: TGTGCCTTCGCGGGGGGCAGCTCCTACAATGAGCAGTTCTTC. It specifies CAFAGGSSYNEQFF. The variable domain in full, with the rest retrieved from reference TRBV30 and TRBJ2-1, is SQTIHQWPATLVQPVGSPLSLECTVEGTSNPNLYWYRQAAGRGLQLLFYSVGIGQISSEVPQNLSASRPQDRQFILSSKKLLLSDSGFYLCAFAGGSSYNEQFFGPGTRLTVL.

The chain links TRBV4-2 to TRBJ2-3; D uncertain. This CDR3 has 11 amino acids. The V gene lost 1 base and the J gene lost 4 bases, with 0 bases spanning the gap. CDR1 and CDR2 from the germline V gene are LGHNA and YNFKEQ. The CDR3, as DNA: TGTGCCAGCAGCCAAGCAGATACGCAGTATTTT. Its protein is CASSQADTQYF.

This clonotype has a count of ten or more. This rearrangement joins TRBV7-9 to TRBJ1-5; TRBD1 aligns across 7 bases. The CDR3 consists of 13 residues. Looked up from germline, CDR1 is SEHNR and CDR2 is FQNEAQ (reference sequence). With V trimmed by 5 bases and J by 5 bases, 3 bases remained unmatched. CDR3 loop: CASSQGGYQPQHF. CDR3 bases: TGTGCCAGCAGCCAGGGGGGGTATCAGCCCCAGCATTTT.

This clonotype appeared a few times. V gene TRBV11-2 combines with J gene TRBJ2-3; tentative D call: TRBD2 (5 bases). The length of the CDR3 is 18 residues. From germline, CDR1 is SGHAT and CDR2 FQNNGV. The V end lost 5 bases, the J end lost 5 bases, and 26 bases lay between the germline ends. CDR3 residues: CASSPPWAGFVVEDTQYF. DNA of the CDR3: TGTGCCAGCAGCCCTCCTTGGGCGGGTTTCGTCGTGGAAGATACGCAGTATTTT.

This clonotype was counted ten times or more. At one end, the junction sequence differs from germline, possibly due to a read error. The chain combines TRBV6-1 with TRBJ1-2; the D is unclear. This CDR3 has 15 amino acids. CDR1 and CDR2 (germline): MNHNS, SASEGT. The CDR3 DNA reads TGTGCCAGTAGTGAAGAACTGGGGTCGAACTATGGCTACACCTTC. Amino acids: CASSEELGSNYGYTF.

The V call is TRBV12-3 or TRBV12-4, the J call TRBJ1-1; D remains ambiguous. CDR3 length equals 12 residues. Trimming shortened V by 7 bases and J by 6 bases, and 12 bases separated the two germline ends. This CDR3 is CASTNGGPEAFF. CDR3 DNA: TGTGCCAGCACCAATGGAGGACCTGAAGCTTTCTTT.

This clonotype appeared many times. The chain uses TRBV6-5 and TRBJ1-5; D may be TRBD1 (6 bases). Germline V lookup: CDR1 MNHEY, CDR2 SVGAGI. The CDR3 totals 16 residues. The V end was cut by 6 bases, the J end by 3 bases, with 18 bases between. The CDR3 DNA is TGTGCCAGCAGCCCCCGGAACAGGGACCACAATCAGCCCCAGCATTTT. Translated, it gives CASSPRNRDHNQPQHF.

This clonotype was seen at least ten times. The chain links TRBV12-5 to TRBJ2-3, with D unclear. The CDR3 consists of 11 residues. Trimming removed 7 bases at V and 6 bases at J, with 8 bases between. Per germline, CDR1 LGHNT and CDR2 FRNRAP. CDR3 bases: TGTGCTAGTGCCGCGCAGGATACGCAGTATTTT. The encoded protein is CASAAQDTQYF. The whole variable domain, filled in from reference TRBV12-5 and TRBJ2-3, reads DARVTQTPRHKVTEMGQEVTMRCQPILGHNTVFWYRQTMMQGLELLAYFRNRAPLDDSGMPKDRFSAEMPDATLATLKIQPSEPRDSAVYFCASAAQDTQYFGPGTRLTVL.

This clonotype showed up just a few times. The genes are TRBV20-1 and TRBJ1-1; 9 nucleotides align to TRBD1. The CDR3 is 15 amino acids. Germline trimming cut 1 base from V and 1 base from J; bases unmatched to any gene: 4. Germline V gene data show CDR1 as DFQATT and CDR2 as SNEGSKA (reference sequence). CDR3 loop: CSARARDRANTEAFF. In DNA, the CDR3 is TGCAGTGCTAGAGCTCGGGACAGGGCGAACACTGAAGCTTTCTTT.

This clonotype was recorded at least ten times. This chain uses TRBV11-2 with TRBJ2-1; the D is unclear. This CDR3 region has 12 residues. Germline loops: CDR1 SGHAT, CDR2 FQNNGV. V was cut by 5 bases and J by 15 bases, with 17 bases left in between. This chain's CDR3 is CASSTSSWSPFF. The CDR3 DNA is TGTGCCAGCAGCACCAGTTCCTGGAGTCCGTTCTTC. The full variable domain, rest sourced from reference TRBV11-2 and TRBJ2-1, is EAGVAQSPRYKIIEKRQSVAFWCNPISGHATLYWYQQILGQGPKLLIQFQNNGVVDDSQLPKDRFSAERLKGVDSTLKIQPAKLEDSAVYLCASSTSSWSPFFGPGTRLTVL.

This clonotype occurred a few times. One end of the junction is discordant with germline, which a read error may explain. V usage is TRBV9 and J usage is TRBJ2-7, with unresolved D. The CDR3 runs to 14 residues. Germline V lookup: CDR1 SGDLS, CDR2 YYNGEE. The CDR3 DNA sequence: TGTGCCAGCAGCGTAGCGGCCTTGTCCTCCGAGCAGTACTTC. It yields the protein CASSVAALSSEQYF.

This clonotype was seen repeatedly, ten times or more. J is TRBJ2-3 and V is TRBV24-1; 13 nucleotides agree with TRBD2. The trim removed 7 bases at V and 0 bases at J, leaving 3 bases unmatched. The CDR3 extends over 16 amino acids. CDR1 is KGHDR and CDR2 is SFDVKD in the germline V gene. The CDR3 sequence: CATSRGLAGSTDTQYF. Written as DNA, the CDR3 is TGTGCCACCAGCAGGGGACTAGCGGGGAGCACAGATACGCAGTATTTT.

V usage is TRBV20-1 and J usage is TRBJ2-1, with D perhaps matching TRBD1 (6 bases). The germline CDR1 and CDR2 sequences are DFQATT and SNEGSKA (reference sequence). The CDR3 contains 16 residues. V lost 6 bases to trimming and J lost 9 bases, with 27 bases between them. CDR3: CSAPPLSRDMFTEQFF. The CDR3 nucleotides are TGCAGTGCCCCCCCCCTGTCCCGGGACATGTTCACTGAGCAGTTCTTC.

This clonotype was seen a few times. The V and J genes are TRBV7-9 and TRBJ2-7; 7 bases are a match to TRBD1. CDR3 length: 17 residues. Germline trimming cut 2 bases from V and 3 bases from J; bases unmatched to any gene: 13. CDR1 and CDR2 from the germline V gene are SEHNR and FQNEAQ (reference sequence). The DNA for the CDR3 is TGTGCCAGCAGCTTACCTGAAGGGACAGCGGACCTCTACGAGCAGTACTTC. It encodes CASSLPEGTADLYEQYF.

This clonotype came up many times. This sequence joins TRBV20-1 and TRBJ2-3, with 13 bases identical to TRBD2. The germline gives CDR1 DFQATT, CDR2 SNEGSKA (reference sequence). This CDR3 has 16 amino acids. The ends lost 1 base at V and 5 bases at J; junction bases unmatched: 6. The CDR3 is CSARATSGGQIDTQYF. The CDR3 nucleotides are TGCAGTGCTAGAGCGACTAGCGGGGGGCAAATAGATACGCAGTATTTT.